This entry lists 7 T cell receptor beta chains sequenced from one sample in a study of blood T cells in healthy people across ages. A second PCR of 7 to 11 cycles used a sample-barcoded 5' primer and a J-beta primer mix. MiXCR was run by TCRdb on the 5' RACE reads, yielding one entry per CDR3 protein. The table lists fewer than 2,000,000 distinct CDR3 sequences, around 35% of them singletons, with approximately 10% in the top ten. The specimen was blood. These receptors were taken from a woman between 25 and 40 years old in good health.

The chain carries TRBV20-1 and TRBJ2-7; D is uncertain. Between the trimmed V and J ends, which lost 3 bases and 1 base, there was a span of 7 bases. The length of the CDR3 is 12 residues. The germline V gene encodes CDR1 DFQATT and CDR2 SNEGSKA (reference sequence). CDR3 protein: CSARLRSYEQYF. The CDR3, as DNA: TGCAGTGCTAGGCTCCGATCCTACGAGCAGTACTTC.

In its sample, this clonotype was seen many times. V usage is TRBV4-1 and J usage is TRBJ2-3; unclear D gene. The CDR3 is made up of 15 amino acids. Looked up from germline, CDR1 is MGHRA and CDR2 is YSYEKL. V lost 4 bases and J lost 0, with 11 bases in between. The CDR3 is CASSPQVSSTDTQYF. In DNA form, the CDR3 reads TGCGCCAGCAGCCCTCAGGTGTCTAGCACAGATACGCAGTATTTT.

This clonotype was counted a few times. The chain combines TRBV11-1 with TRBJ2-7, with D possibly being TRBD1 or TRBD2 (5 bases each). The length of the CDR3 is 15 residues. V was pared by 0 bases and J by 2 bases, with 11 bases between. The germline V gene encodes CDR1 SGHAT and CDR2 FQDESV (reference sequence). This chain's CDR3 is CASSLAHGATYEQYF. CDR3 nucleotides: TGTGCCAGCAGCTTAGCGCACGGGGCGACCTACGAGCAGTACTTC.

There are a few counts of this clonotype. The rearrangement uses TRBV28 and TRBJ2-7; 8 bases match TRBD1. Trimming removed 4 bases from V and 5 bases from J; junction bases left unmatched: 16. The CDR3 length is 17 residues. Germline V gives CDR1 MDHEN, CDR2 SYDVKM. The CDR3 DNA sequence: TGTGCCAGCAGTTCTCCAGGACAGGGAATGGGATTGAACGAGCAGTACTTC. Protein sequence: CASSSPGQGMGLNEQYF.

The chain recombines TRBV5-1 with TRBJ2-5, with 7 bases identical to TRBD1. V dropped 4 bases and J dropped 0; count of bases not matched to a gene: 0. CDR3 length: 13 residues. Germline lookup yields CDR1 SGHRS and CDR2 YFSETQ. CDR3 DNA sequence: TGCGCCAGCAGCACAGGGGACCAAGAGACCCAGTACTTC. Amino acid sequence: CASSTGDQETQYF.

This chain connects TRBV20-1 to TRBJ2-1, with D perhaps assigned TRBD1 or TRBD2 (5 bases each). Germline CDR1 is DFQATT and CDR2 is SNEGSKA (reference sequence). Trimming removed 6 bases at V and 8 bases at J, with 14 bases between. This CDR3 comprises 12 residues. CDR3 coding DNA: TGCAGTGCCGGGGCAGGGTATGATGAGCAGTTCTTC. As protein: CSAGAGYDEQFF.

The CDR3 loop is CASGFSPGGNGQYF. Here the CDR3 DNA reads TGTGCCAGCGGCTTTTCGCCAGGTGGGAATGGGCAGTACTTC. This chain links TRBV27 with TRBJ2-5; no clear D. The ends were cut back, 8 bases at V and 11 bases at J, with 24 bases in the middle. The CDR3 is 14 residues long. CDR1 MNHEY and CDR2 SMNVEV come from the germline V gene (reference sequence).